This T cell receptor beta chain stems from a study of PD-1 blockade in classical Hodgkin lymphoma. Findings and limits, study-wide: Relapsed/refractory patients reportedly had the lowest baseline TCR diversity, below newly diagnosed patients, who were below healthy donors. Possibly reflecting disease activity or prior therapy, repertoire differences have causes that remain undefined. While CD8+ TCR diversity did not rise significantly by C4D1, CD4+ TCR diversity did. Those achieving complete response showed baseline diversity like newly diagnosed patients.

Assay: immunoSEQ multiplex PCR; the TCRdb copy retains only in-frame clones and omits some. This table has over 30,000 clones, 80% to 95% appearing once. Of note for this clone: The antigen is unknown.

Germline V gene sequence: CDR1 SQVTM, CDR2 ANQGSEA. With 3 bases removed from V and 10 bases from J, the gap between germline ends came to 15 bases. The CDR3 spans 13 residues. Every patient had relapsed following autologous stem cell transplantation, and cohorts differed in brentuximab vedotin exposure. Thawed PBMCs underwent magnetic negative selection to yield purified CD4+ T cells. This clonotype was obtained from a human donor with classical Hodgkin lymphoma. Source: CD4+ T cells from blood, taken at baseline. The chain employs TRBV29-1 and TRBJ1-4; D is perhaps TRBD1 (5 bases). CDR3 nucleotides: TGCAGCGTTGATGTCGGTACCGGGGGAAAACTGTTTTTT. It is translated as CSVDVGTGGKLFF. Drawing the rest from reference TRBV29-1 and TRBJ1-4, the complete variable domain is SAVISQKPSRDICQRGTSLTIQCQVDSQVTMMFWYRQQPGQSLTLIATANQGSEATYESGFVIDKFPISRPNLTFSTLTVSNMSPEDSSIYLCSVDVGTGGKLFFGSGTQLSVL.